These 8 T cell receptor beta chains originate from one sample sequenced in a study of CD8+ T cells in alopecia areata. Treatment defined: oral pan-JAK inhibitor, 5-10 mg twice daily. cDNA prepared by RNA extraction and subsequent reverse transcription served as the template for sequencing. TCRdb's copy holds only in-frame clones and misses some; the assay was immunoSEQ multiplex PCR. The sample records fewer than 250,000 clones, 50% to 75% being singletons. Source: CD4+ T cells sorted from blood, taken at week 4, from a patient treated with tofacitinib. Receptors originate from a human donor with alopecia areata.

This clone turned up a few times. The chain links TRBV29-1 to TRBJ1-6; the D is unclear. Per the germline V gene, CDR1 is SQVTM and CDR2 is ANQGSEA. Trimming took 6 bases from V and 6 from J, leaving 15 bases between them. This CDR3 is built from 14 residues. In nucleotides, the CDR3 is TGCAGCGTCGCTTATTCCGCGACTAATTCACCCCTCCACTTT. It specifies CSVAYSATNSPLHF. The variable domain in full, with the rest retrieved from reference TRBV29-1 and TRBJ1-6, is SAVISQKPSRDICQRGTSLTIQCQVDSQVTMMFWYRQQPGQSLTLIATANQGSEATYESGFVIDKFPISRPNLTFSTLTVSNMSPEDSSIYLCSVAYSATNSPLHFGNGTRLTVT.

The chain links TRBV30 to TRBJ1-5; D is uncertain. V was clipped by 0 bases and J by 7 bases, with 13 bases between them. CDR1 and CDR2 (germline): GTSNPN, SVGIG (reference sequence). The CDR3 runs to 14 residues. CDR3 region: CAWSVGAGWQPQHF. CDR3 DNA sequence: TGTGCCTGGAGTGTTGGTGCAGGATGGCAGCCCCAGCATTTT.

The J gene is TRBJ2-3, the V gene TRBV29-1; perhaps TRBD2 as D (5 bases). Germline loops: CDR1 SQVTM, CDR2 ANQGSEA. V was trimmed by 3 bases and J by 6 bases, leaving 10 bases between them. The CDR3 totals 12 residues. The chain's CDR3 is CSVDGGGDTQYF. In DNA form, the CDR3 reads TGCAGCGTTGATGGTGGCGGGGATACGCAGTATTTT.

J is TRBJ1-6 and V is TRBV4-2, with D uncertain. V was pared by 4 bases and J by 14 bases, with 12 bases between. Germline CDR1 is LGHNA and CDR2 is YNFKEQ. The CDR3 runs 12 residues. CDR3 nucleotide sequence: TGTGCCAGCAGCCCGGACCGGGAGGCCCTCCACTTT. Translating it yields CASSPDREALHF.

The chain has TRBV30 and TRBJ2-7; tentative D call: TRBD1 (6 bases). Germline loops: CDR1 GTSNPN, CDR2 SVGIG (reference sequence). The CDR3 consists of 13 residues. V lost 1 base, J lost 2 bases, and 9 bases lay in between. CDR3 coding DNA: TGTGCCTGGAGTGATGGACAGACCTACGAGCAGTACTTC. This codes for CAWSDGQTYEQYF.

Of note for this clone: Other DNA sequences in the same sample also yield this CDR3. CDR3 sequence (DNA): TGTGCCAGCAGCCGAGGGGAGACCCAGTACTTC. Translated, it gives CASSRGETQYF. This chain links TRBV7-2 with TRBJ2-5; D is perhaps TRBD2 (5 bases). V shed 5 bases and J shed 5 bases, with 6 bases lying between them. CDR1 is SGHTA, CDR2 FQGNSA, per germline. The CDR3 consists of 11 residues.

A single count supports this clone. The rearrangement links TRBV29-1 to TRBJ2-4, with D perhaps TRBD2 (6 bases). Germline lookup yields CDR1 SQVTM and CDR2 ANQGSEA. CDR3 length: 14 amino acids. Trimming took off 4 bases at V and 12 bases at J, with 22 bases between the two ends. DNA for the CDR3: TGCAGCGTTGGATTGGGCCTCGGGGGAGGAGGTCAGTACTTC. Translating gives CSVGLGLGGGGQYF.

The chain links TRBV7-2 to TRBJ2-2, with TRBD2 identical over 7 bases. V gave up 4 bases and J gave up 2 bases; unmatched junction bases: 4. The CDR3 totals 15 residues. The germline gives CDR1 SGHTA, CDR2 FQGNSA. CDR3 protein: CASSSGLTNTGELFF. The CDR3 nucleotides are TGTGCCAGCAGCTCGGGACTAACAAACACCGGGGAGCTGTTTTTT.